Described below is a single T cell receptor beta chain sequence and its context. Its antigen is as yet unknown. The source of the sample is a study of cytomegalovirus exposure and HLA in healthy donors. Study-level points and caveats: Investigators reported approximately 150 TCR beta chains as tied to cytomegalovirus.

Assay used: immunoSEQ multiplex PCR; TCRdb lists only in-frame clones, some missing. The profile shows 260,000 or so clones, around 91% of them singletons. The CDR3 contains 14 residues. The ends were cut back, 10 bases at V and 0 bases at J, with 16 bases in the middle. Per germline, CDR1 SGHNT and CDR2 YENEEA. This TCR was sampled from a young woman in good health and CMV-seronegative. The specimen was PBMCs. The chain uses TRBV11-3 and TRBJ2-7; TRBD1 is a possible D gene (6 bases). For the CDR3, the DNA is TGTGCCATCCTAACTGGGGGCGGCTCCTACGAGCAGTACTTC. The encoded protein is CAILTGGGSYEQYF.